A single sample is the source of the 25 T cell receptor beta chains below, sequenced in a study of T cell repertoires in cytomegalovirus infection (dated by TCRdb to the late 2010s). Sample treatment or condition, as interpreted from the label and publication: in vitro stimulation with specific CMV peptide epitopes to enrich CMV-specific T cells. TCRdb names Illumina HiSeq 1500 as the instrument used. TCRdb applied fastp at Q25 and MiXCR to the public reads, then kept only in-frame beta chains. CDR3 protein duplicates are merged, each entry listing the most common genes and DNA. The sample profile shows about 830,000 distinct CDR3 sequences; about 31% of them were found once. The top ten clonotypes cover around 11% of the sample. These receptors have no identified antigens. Here the sequenced sample was cultured CD8+ T cells from PBMCs, taken from culture after CMV antigen stimulation. These receptors were collected from a human donor in good health (CMV status not recorded). Some clones in this sample may be carry-over from other donors' samples.

Regarding this clonotype: The junction and the germline gene differ at one end; a read error may be behind it. For the CDR3, the DNA is TGTGCCAGCAGCTCCCTAGGCACTAGCGGGGACACCGGGGTCAACGTCCTGACTTTC. Translating it yields CASSSLGTSGDTGVNVLTF. The genes are TRBV7-9 and TRBJ2-6, with 10 bases aligning to TRBD2. The CDR3 consists of 19 residues. Germline V gene data show CDR1 as SEHNR and CDR2 as FQNEAQ (reference sequence). Full variable domain (rest looked up from reference TRBV7-9 and TRBJ2-6): DTGVSQNPRHKITKRGQNVTFRCDPISEHNRLYWYRQTLGQGPEFLTYFQNEAQLEKSRLLSDRFSAERPKGSFSTLEIQRTEQGDSAMYLCASSSLGTSGDTGVNVLTFGAGSRLTVL.

This rearrangement joins TRBV24-1 to TRBJ1-4; D is possibly TRBD1 (5 bases). Between the trimmed V and J ends, which lost 9 bases and 6 bases, there was a span of 13 bases. This CDR3 has 13 residues. Germline loops: CDR1 KGHDR, CDR2 SFDVKD. The CDR3 nucleotides read TGTGCCACCCGCGGGGCAGCTGATGAAAAACTGTTTTTT. Translation gives CATRGAADEKLFF.

This clonotype was detected once. The gene calls are TRBV27 and TRBJ2-7; D unclear. The CDR3 is made up of 14 amino acids. V lost 5 bases and J lost 2, with 13 bases in between. Germline V gene data show CDR1 as MNHEY and CDR2 as SMNVEV (reference sequence). CDR3: CASSPHDNPYEQYF. CDR3 nucleotides: TGTGCCAGCAGTCCACATGACAACCCCTACGAGCAGTACTTC.

This clonotype was seen a handful of times. The chain uses TRBV7-9 and TRBJ2-3; D is unclear. The germline V and J ends were trimmed by 2 bases and 1 base, with 16 bases remaining between them. This CDR3 is 17 amino acids long. Germline CDR1 SEHNR, CDR2 FQNEAQ (reference sequence). The CDR3 protein is CASSLISGASRTDTQYF. The CDR3 nucleotides are TGTGCCAGCAGCTTAATAAGTGGCGCCTCCCGCACAGATACGCAGTATTTT.

The chain carries TRBV10-3 and TRBJ2-1, with 9 nucleotides matching TRBD1. V was pared by 3 bases and J by 4 bases, with 7 bases of the junction left unmatched. The CDR3 has 16 amino acids. Per germline, CDR1 ENHRY and CDR2 SYGVKD. The CDR3 bases are TGTGCCATCAGTGATCAGGGACAGGGTCTATACAATGAGCAGTTCTTC. This translates into CAISDQGQGLYNEQFF.

This clonotype came up once. The chain has TRBV12-3 or TRBV12-4 and TRBJ2-5, with D perhaps TRBD2 (5 bases). CDR3 length: 14 residues. With 6 bases removed from V and 3 bases from J, the gap between germline ends came to 14 bases. The CDR3 DNA is TGTGCCAGCAGCTCGGCCGCGGAGGAAGAGACCCAGTACTTC. Encoded protein: CASSSAAEEETQYF.

At least ten counts were recorded for this clonotype. J is TRBJ1-6 and V is TRBV7-9; a possible D gene is TRBD1 (5 bases). This CDR3 contains 16 residues. The germline CDR1 and CDR2 sequences are SEHNR and FQNEAQ (reference sequence). Deletions cut 4 bases from V and 5 bases from J, with 15 bases between. For the CDR3, the DNA is TGTGCCAGCAGCTGGCGAGGAGACAGAGATAATTCACCCCTCCACTTT. The encoded protein is CASSWRGDRDNSPLHF.

With respect to this clonotype: The junction shows a germline mismatch at one end, possibly a read error. J is TRBJ2-1 and V is TRBV6-6; a weak D match, TRBD2 (6 bases). Germline V gene data show CDR1 as MNHNY and CDR2 as SVGAGI (reference sequence). This CDR3 spans 14 amino acids. The CDR3 is CANSTPVGGNEQFF. The CDR3 nucleotides read TGTGCCAACAGTACCCCTGTGGGGGGCAATGAGCAGTTCTTC.

Of note for this clonotype: A read error may produce the germline difference seen at one junction end. The chain uses TRBV6-5 and TRBJ2-2, with D hard to call. This CDR3 comprises 14 residues. Germline-derived CDR1 and CDR2 are MNHEY and SVGAGI. The CDR3 sequence: CANSLARNTGELFF. The CDR3 DNA reads TGTGCCAACAGTTTGGCGAGGAACACCGGGGAGCTGTTTTTT.

This clonotype was found many times. The V gene is TRBV7-2, the J gene TRBJ1-2; no reliable D call. The CDR3 sequence is 13 residues long. V was pared by 3 bases and J by 2 bases, with 7 bases between. CDR1 and CDR2 from the germline V gene are SGHTA and FQGNSA. Here the CDR3 reads CASSFARNYGYTF. The CDR3 DNA follows: TGTGCCAGCAGCTTCGCACGGAACTATGGCTACACCTTC. Full variable domain (outside the CDR3, taken from reference TRBV7-2 and TRBJ1-2): GAGVSQSPSNKVTEKGKDVELRCDPISGHTALYWYRQSLGQGLEFLIYFQGNSAPDKSGLPSDRFSAERTGGSVSTLTIQRTQQEDSAVYLCASSFARNYGYTFGSGTRLTVV.

The CDR3 nucleotides read TGTGCCAGCAGCCTAACGGGGGACAGGGCGACAGCTTTCTTT. Its translation is CASSLTGDRATAFF. The chain links TRBV7-6 to TRBJ1-1; 9 bases match TRBD1. Germline lookup yields CDR1 SGHVS and CDR2 FNYEAQ. With 5 bases clipped from V and 10 bases from J, the junction kept 11 bases outside the gene matches. The CDR3 runs 14 residues.

This clonotype was observed many times. This chain uses TRBV7-2 with TRBJ1-6; 10 nucleotides match TRBD1. Trimming took 5 bases from V and 9 from J; bases not matched to a gene: 7. This CDR3 comprises 15 residues. CDR1 and CDR2 (germline): SGHTA, FQGNSA. CDR3 amino acids: CASSLGTGEASPLHF. CDR3 DNA: TGTGCCAGCAGCCTCGGGACAGGGGAGGCTTCACCCCTCCACTTT.

This clonotype was counted at least ten times. The chain combines TRBV7-9 with TRBJ1-5; D is unclear. The CDR3 has 12 residues. Germline V gives CDR1 SEHNR, CDR2 FQNEAQ (reference sequence). V lost 4 bases to trimming and J lost 7 bases, with 8 bases between them. This CDR3 reads CASSSLGQPQHF. The CDR3 nucleotides read TGTGCCAGCAGCTCCCTAGGGCAGCCCCAGCATTTT.

Ten or more counts support this clonotype. This rearrangement joins TRBV5-5 to TRBJ1-4, with 7 bases that match TRBD1. The CDR3 totals 13 residues. After removal of 2 bases from V and 7 bases from J, the junction contained 2 bases not matched to a gene. CDR1 is SGHKS and CDR2 is YYEKEE in the germline V gene (reference sequence). For the CDR3, the DNA is TGTGCCAGCAGCTTACCAGGGGGTGAAAAACTGTTTTTT. Translating gives CASSLPGGEKLFF.

The chain couples TRBV14 to TRBJ2-7; 7 bases agree with TRBD1. J was trimmed by 3 bases and V by 5 bases; bases with no gene match: 13. This CDR3 region has 16 residues. Germline values: CDR1 SGHDN, CDR2 FVKESK. The CDR3, as DNA: TGTGCCAGCAGCTCAAGACAGGGAGCTCCTCTCTACGAGCAGTACGTC. Encoded protein: CASSSRQGAPLYEQYV.

The rearrangement uses TRBV27 and TRBJ1-1; the D is unclear. The CDR3 spans 12 residues. The V end lost 4 bases, the J end lost 10 bases, and 13 bases lay between the germline ends. Germline V lookup: CDR1 MNHEY, CDR2 SMNVEV (reference sequence). The CDR3 here is CASSSGFNVAFF. The CDR3 nucleotides are TGTGCCAGCAGTTCGGGATTTAACGTAGCTTTCTTT.

This clonotype has more than one count but fewer than ten. The chain links TRBV7-6 to TRBJ1-1, with D possibly matching TRBD1 (5 bases). The germline V gene encodes CDR1 SGHVS and CDR2 FNYEAQ. The V end lost 5 bases, the J end lost 7 bases, and 17 bases lay between the germline ends. The CDR3 sequence is 14 residues long. The CDR3 loop reads CASSPAREDIEAFF. In nucleotides, the CDR3 is TGTGCCAGCAGCCCGGCCAGGGAGGATATTGAAGCTTTCTTT.

The chain combines TRBV5-1 with TRBJ1-2; TRBD1 might be the D (5 bases). The CDR3 extends over 18 amino acids. CDR1 SGHRS and CDR2 YFSETQ come from the germline V gene. The V and J ends lost 5 bases and 3 bases respectively, with 26 bases between them. CDR3 loop: CASRGDRHTDRRDYGYTF. CDR3 nucleotide sequence: TGCGCCAGCAGAGGGGACCGACACACCGATCGCCGGGACTATGGCTACACCTTC.

The rearrangement links TRBV6-1 to TRBJ1-5, with TRBD1 as a possible D gene (6 bases). Between the trimmed V and J ends, which lost 6 bases and 0 bases, there was a span of 12 bases. Germline V gene lookup returns CDR1 MNHNS and CDR2 SASEGT. This CDR3 spans 15 amino acids. CDR3 sequence: CASRGGDGSNQPQHF. The DNA for the CDR3 is TGTGCCAGCAGAGGGGGGGACGGTAGCAATCAGCCCCAGCATTTT.

Note on this clonotype: One end of the junction does not line up with germline, which may come from a read error. The V gene is TRBV6-2 or TRBV6-3, the J gene TRBJ2-7, with D hard to call. Germline CDR1 MNHEY, CDR2 SVGEGT. This CDR3 has 15 residues. DNA for the CDR3: TGTGTCAGCAGTTACCGGGTCCTCTTATCCTACGAGCAGTACTTC. Translating it yields CVSSYRVLLSYEQYF.

V usage is TRBV9 and J usage is TRBJ1-1; D remains ambiguous. Germline CDR1 reads SGDLS; CDR2 reads YYNGEE. This CDR3 spans 13 amino acids. The V end was cut by 3 bases, the J end by 6 bases, with 12 bases between. The CDR3, as DNA: TGTGCCAGCAGCGCAACCCCCCCGGCTGAAGCTTTCTTT. Residues: CASSATPPAEAFF.

This clonotype appeared a few times. The V call is TRBV6-5, the J call TRBJ2-3, with D possibly matching TRBD1 (6 bases). CDR3 length: 14 residues. With 6 bases removed from V and 2 bases from J, the gap between germline ends came to 12 bases. Per germline, CDR1 MNHEY and CDR2 SVGAGI. This chain's CDR3 is CASRKGVFTDTQYF. Here the CDR3 DNA reads TGTGCCAGCAGAAAGGGGGTGTTCACAGATACGCAGTATTTT.

The chain carries TRBV28 and TRBJ2-7; the D is unclear. Trimming pared 5 bases from V and 6 bases from J, leaving 14 bases between. The CDR3 sequence is 13 residues long. Germline V gene data show CDR1 as MDHEN and CDR2 as SYDVKM. CDR3 bases: TGTGCCAGCAGTGCCCTAGGAGAGGCCGAGCAGTACGTC. It translates to CASSALGEAEQYV.

The chain recombines TRBV19 with TRBJ1-1; D gene ambiguous. The CDR3 runs 11 residues. V gave up 7 bases and J gave up 4 bases, with 7 bases separating them. The germline V gene has CDR1 LNHDA and CDR2 SQIVND (reference sequence). CDR3 residues: CASTGPTEAFF. The CDR3 coding sequence is TGTGCCAGTACCGGGCCCACTGAAGCTTTCTTT.

The chain recombines TRBV19 with TRBJ2-1; 12 bases align to TRBD2. CDR3 length equals 17 residues. Germline V CDR1 and CDR2: LNHDA, SQIVND (reference sequence). With 5 bases clipped from V and 4 bases from J, the junction kept 9 bases outside the gene matches. CDR3 nucleotides: TGTGCCAGTAGTGAGAAACTAGCGGGGGGCATTTACAATGAGCAGTTCTTC. Amino acids: CASSEKLAGGIYNEQFF.